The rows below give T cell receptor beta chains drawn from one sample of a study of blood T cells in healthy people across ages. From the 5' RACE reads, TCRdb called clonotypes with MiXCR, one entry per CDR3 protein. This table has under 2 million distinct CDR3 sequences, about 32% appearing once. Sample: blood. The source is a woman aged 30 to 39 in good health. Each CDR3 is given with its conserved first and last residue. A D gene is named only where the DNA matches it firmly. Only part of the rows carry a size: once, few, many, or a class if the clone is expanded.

CASSYRTSGGTDTQYF,TGTGCCAGCAGCTACCGGACTAGCGGGGGCACAGATACGCAGTATTTT,TRBD2,many,TRBJ2-3,TRBV7-2
CASSYLAGTSTDTQYF,TGCGCCAGCAGCTACTTGGCGGGGACTAGCACAGATACGCAGTATTTT,-,few,TRBJ2-3,TRBV5-1
CASRGRRDGYTF,TGTGCCAGCAGGGGTCGGAGGGACGGCTACACCTTC,-,-,TRBJ1-2,TRBV11-2
CASSPRAYNEQFF,TGCGCCAGCAGCCCCCGGGCCTACAATGAGCAGTTCTTC,-,many,TRBJ2-1,TRBV5-1
CASSEFSGDSPLHF,TGTGCCAGCAGTGAATTCTCAGGGGATTCACCCCTCCACTTT,-,-,TRBJ1-6,TRBV6-1
CASSFSFSNYGYTF,TGTGCCAGCAGTTTCAGCTTTTCGAACTATGGCTACACCTTC,-,few,TRBJ1-2,TRBV12-3/TRBV12-4
CAGSRGQGVPYNEQFF,TGTGCCGGCAGTCGGGGACAGGGGGTTCCCTACAATGAGCAGTTCTTC,TRBD1,-,TRBJ2-1,TRBV6-5
CASSRDRGHETQYF,TGTGCCAGCAGCCGGGACAGGGGGCATGAGACCCAGTACTTC,TRBD1,few,TRBJ2-5,TRBV6-5
CASSYEAVSNSPLHF,TGTGCCAGCAGTTATGAGGCGGTCAGTAATTCACCCCTCCACTTT,-,few,TRBJ1-6,TRBV6-2/TRBV6-3
CASGRGYEQFF,TGTGCCAGCGGCAGGGGGTACGAGCAGTTCTTC,TRBD1,-,TRBJ2-1,TRBV6-1
CSAKAGGPAIGGTDTQYF,TGCAGTGCCAAAGCGGGGGGGCCTGCTATAGGGGGCACAGATACGCAGTATTTT,TRBD2,-,TRBJ2-3,TRBV20-1
CASSRTSFGSYNEQFF,TGTGCCAGCAGCCGGACTAGCTTCGGCTCCTACAATGAGCAGTTCTTC,TRBD2,-,TRBJ2-1,TRBV6-2/TRBV6-3
CAISGRASGANVLTF,TGTGCCATCAGCGGGAGGGCCTCTGGGGCCAACGTCCTGACTTTC,TRBD2,few,TRBJ2-6,TRBV10-3
CASSLGLDTVFLNEQFF,TGCGCCAGCAGCTTGGGACTGGACACGGTGTTTCTCAATGAGCAGTTCTTC,-,few,TRBJ2-1,TRBV5-1
CSVRAGTVRTNSYEQYF,TGCAGTGTTAGGGCCGGGACAGTTAGGACAAACTCCTACGAGCAGTACTTC,TRBD1,-,TRBJ2-7,TRBV20-1
CASSLMAGGRSSYNEQFF,TGTGCCAGCAGCTTAATGGCGGGGGGTAGAAGCTCCTACAATGAGCAGTTCTTC,TRBD2,-,TRBJ2-1,TRBV7-3
CASSHPTGHEQYF,TGTGCCAGCAGCCACCCGACAGGGCATGAGCAGTACTTC,TRBD1,few,TRBJ2-5,TRBV27
CASSPSGRSWYEQYF,TGTGCCAGCAGCCCAAGCGGGAGGAGTTGGTACGAGCAGTACTTC,TRBD2,many,TRBJ2-7,TRBV7-2